This note documents a single TCR beta chain sequence. The antigen is unknown. This sample stems from a study of somatic mutations in cytotoxic T cells in rheumatoid arthritis. The study, taken as a whole, reports: Rheumatoid arthritis patients, but not healthy controls, exhibited increasing CD8+ clonality with age. Rheumatoid arthritis patients and age-matched healthy controls showed no significant difference in CD8+ T-cell clonality. With approximately 66 patients examined, roughly eight had a largest CD8+ clone exceeding 20% of CD8+ cells.

Germline-derived CDR1 and CDR2 are SGHTA and FQGNSA. V lost 5 bases to trimming and J lost 4 bases, with 12 bases between them. The CDR3 is made up of 13 amino acids. Assay used: immunoSEQ multiplex PCR; TCRdb lists only in-frame clones, some missing. The profile shows some 20,000 clones, over 80% of them singletons. The chain has TRBV7-2 and TRBJ2-7; tentatively, D is TRBD2 (6 bases). The sample consisted of CD8+ T cells sorted from blood. The source of this sequence is an adult with rheumatoid arthritis. CDR3 bases: TGTGCCAGCAGCCCAGCTAGCGAGTACGAGCAGTACTTC. Its protein is CASSPASEYEQYF.